One and the same sample provided the 10 T cell receptor beta chains below, sequenced in a study of shared clonotypes between healthy human individuals. Data came from immunoSEQ multiplex PCR; TCRdb stores just in-frame clones and leaves some out. This table has roughly 500,000 clones, over 65% appearing once. The sample consisted of PBMCs. These receptors were collected from a woman between 35 and 50 years old in good health. Some clones in this sample may be carry-over from other donors' samples.

This clone was seen more than once but under ten times. CDR3 sequence (DNA): TGTGCCAGCAGCCCCGAGGGCCGGACCTACGAGCAGTACTTC. Its protein is CASSPEGRTYEQYF. The chain recombines TRBV5-5 with TRBJ2-7; D is perhaps TRBD2 (5 bases). The germline CDR1 and CDR2 sequences are SGHKS and YYEKEE (reference sequence). Trimming pared 4 bases from V and 2 bases from J, leaving 13 bases between. This CDR3 has 14 residues.

Comment on this clone: This sample includes further DNA sequences coding for the same CDR3. The chain has TRBV6-1 and TRBJ2-5; D may be TRBD1 (6 bases). Germline loops: CDR1 MNHNS, CDR2 SASEGT. Trimming cost V 2 bases and J 8 bases, with 18 bases left between them. CDR3 size: 15 residues. Here the CDR3 reads CASSELRGGPGTQYF. Here the CDR3 DNA reads TGTGCCAGCAGTGAACTACGTGGGGGCCCGGGTACCCAGTACTTC.

This clone was counted a few times. The chain couples TRBV4-2 to TRBJ2-1, with D uncertain. Deletions cut 4 bases from V and 6 bases from J, with 19 bases between. CDR1 and CDR2 from the germline V gene are LGHNA and YNFKEQ. The CDR3 extends over 16 amino acids. The CDR3 bases are TGTGCCAGCAGCCCACCCCTAGAGCCAACCCCCAATGAGCAGTTCTTC. Protein product: CASSPPLEPTPNEQFF.

To note about this clone: The sample has other DNA sequences that encode this CDR3 too. This chain uses TRBV6-4 with TRBJ1-1; D unclear. V lost 2 bases, J lost 3 bases, and 4 bases lay in between. The CDR3 runs 12 residues. Germline lookup yields CDR1 MRHNA and CDR2 SNTAGT. The CDR3 here is CASSDGHTEAFF. As DNA, the CDR3 is TGTGCCAGCAGTGACGGACACACTGAAGCTTTCTTT.

The rearrangement uses TRBV6-4 and TRBJ2-1; no definite D call. This CDR3 has 13 amino acids. Germline CDR1 reads MRHNA; CDR2 reads SNTAGT. V gave up 3 bases and J gave up 5 bases, with 8 bases separating them. As DNA, the CDR3 is TGTGCCAGCAGTGAAACAGAAAACAATGAGCAGTTCTTC. It codes for CASSETENNEQFF.

The V and J genes are TRBV11-2 and TRBJ1-3; 7 nucleotides agree with TRBD1. CDR1 is SGHAT and CDR2 is FQNNGV in the germline V gene. The CDR3 runs 14 residues. With 6 bases clipped from V and 0 bases from J, the junction kept 2 bases outside the gene matches. CDR3: CASRQGTSGNTIYF. CDR3 nucleotide sequence: TGTGCCAGCAGACAGGGGACCTCTGGAAACACCATATATTTT.

V gene TRBV15 combines with J gene TRBJ2-2; the match to TRBD1 covers 9 bases. The CDR3 length is 17 residues. Germline-derived CDR1 and CDR2 are LNHNV and YYDKDF (reference sequence). The V segment lost 4 bases and the J segment 5 bases; nucleotides outside the gene matches: 11. The CDR3 loop reads CATSKISGTGRTGELFF. The CDR3 DNA sequence: TGTGCCACCAGCAAGATTTCCGGGACAGGGAGGACCGGGGAGCTGTTTTTT.

The V gene is TRBV6-6, the J gene TRBJ1-3; D uncertain. There are 14 residues in the CDR3. V lost 7 bases to trimming and J lost 0 bases, with 10 bases between them. Per the germline V gene, CDR1 is MNHNY and CDR2 is SVGAGI (reference sequence). Here the CDR3 DNA reads TGTGCCAGCATGAATGACTTCTCTGGAAACACCATATATTTT. Protein sequence: CASMNDFSGNTIYF.

V gene TRBV4-2 combines with J gene TRBJ2-1; 10 nucleotides match TRBD2. The germline gives CDR1 LGHNA, CDR2 YNFKEQ. Germline trimming cut 5 bases from V and 2 bases from J; bases unmatched to any gene: 6. This CDR3 has 16 amino acids. This CDR3 is CASSGSSGGPYNEQFF. CDR3 nucleotides: TGTGCCAGCAGCGGCTCTAGCGGGGGTCCCTACAATGAGCAGTTCTTC.

V gene TRBV30 combines with J gene TRBJ1-3; D not certain. Trimming pared 0 bases from V and 0 bases from J, leaving 6 bases between. The CDR3 spans 14 residues. Germline values: CDR1 GTSNPN, CDR2 SVGIG (reference sequence). The CDR3 DNA reads as TGTGCCTGGAGTGTACGGGCCTCTGGAAACACCATATATTTT. It codes for CAWSVRASGNTIYF.